Listed here are 5 T cell receptor beta chains from one sample, sequenced in a study of blood T cell repertoires in COVID-19. The data were produced by immunoSEQ multiplex PCR, yet TCRdb's version contains in-frame clones alone and is incomplete. The table has roughly 300,000 clones, 70% to 90% seen once; the top ten hold under 8%. Input material: peripheral blood. These receptors were collected from a man between 18 and 29 years old who had recovered from COVID-19.

V and J are TRBV7-2 and TRBJ1-2; D is unclear. CDR1 and CDR2 from the germline V gene are SGHTA and FQGNSA. V was pared by 0 bases and J by 5 bases, with 13 bases between. The CDR3 loop spans 15 amino acids. The CDR3 nucleotides read TGTGCCAGCAGCTTAGCGCCGGCGGAGGGATATGGCTACACCTTC. Its translation is CASSLAPAEGYGYTF.

The chain has TRBV2 and TRBJ1-1, with 7 nucleotides matching TRBD1. CDR1 is SNHLY and CDR2 is FYNNEI in the germline V gene. There are 11 residues in the CDR3. With 3 bases clipped from V and 10 bases from J, the junction kept 2 bases outside the gene matches. The CDR3 loop reads CASSERQGAFF. The CDR3, as DNA: TGTGCCAGCAGTGAGCGACAGGGAGCTTTCTTT.

This clone has just a few counts. This chain joins TRBV7-2 and TRBJ2-2; 8 bases agree with TRBD2. The CDR3 length is 16 residues. Per germline, CDR1 SGHTA and CDR2 FQGNSA. Trimming took 2 bases from V and 4 from J; bases not matched to a gene: 6. CDR3 DNA: TGTGCCAGCAGCTTAAGGCTAGCGGGTCCCACCGGGGAGCTGTTTTTT. This codes for CASSLRLAGPTGELFF.

The chain links TRBV27 to TRBJ1-1; D not certain. The CDR3 runs 13 residues. Trimming pared 2 bases from V and 1 base from J, leaving 5 bases between. CDR1 and CDR2 (germline): MNHEY, SMNVEV (reference sequence). CDR3 coding DNA: TGTGCCAGCAGTTTAGGTAGGAACACTGAAGCTTTCTTT. This translates into CASSLGRNTEAFF.

V usage is TRBV10-3 and J usage is TRBJ1-6; a possible D gene is TRBD1 (6 bases). Between the trimmed V and J ends, which lost 6 bases and 6 bases, there was a span of 12 bases. From germline, CDR1 is ENHRY and CDR2 SYGVKD. The CDR3 has 14 residues. CDR3 region: CAISRGGGNSPLHF. The CDR3 DNA sequence: TGTGCCATCAGCAGGGGAGGGGGTAATTCACCCCTCCACTTT.